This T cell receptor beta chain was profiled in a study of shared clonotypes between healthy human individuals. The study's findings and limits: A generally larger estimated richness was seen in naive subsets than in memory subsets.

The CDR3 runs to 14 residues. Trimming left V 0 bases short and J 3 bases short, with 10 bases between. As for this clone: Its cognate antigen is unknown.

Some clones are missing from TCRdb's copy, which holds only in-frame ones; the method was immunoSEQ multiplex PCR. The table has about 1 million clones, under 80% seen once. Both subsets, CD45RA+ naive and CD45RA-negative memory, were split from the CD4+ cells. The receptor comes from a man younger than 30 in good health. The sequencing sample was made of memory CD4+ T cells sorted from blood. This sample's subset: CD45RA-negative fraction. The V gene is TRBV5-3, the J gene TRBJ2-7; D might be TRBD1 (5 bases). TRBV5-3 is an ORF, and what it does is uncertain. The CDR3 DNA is TGTGCCAGAAGCTTGGGAGAGACAGACTACGAGCAGTACTTC. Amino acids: CARSLGETDYEQYF.